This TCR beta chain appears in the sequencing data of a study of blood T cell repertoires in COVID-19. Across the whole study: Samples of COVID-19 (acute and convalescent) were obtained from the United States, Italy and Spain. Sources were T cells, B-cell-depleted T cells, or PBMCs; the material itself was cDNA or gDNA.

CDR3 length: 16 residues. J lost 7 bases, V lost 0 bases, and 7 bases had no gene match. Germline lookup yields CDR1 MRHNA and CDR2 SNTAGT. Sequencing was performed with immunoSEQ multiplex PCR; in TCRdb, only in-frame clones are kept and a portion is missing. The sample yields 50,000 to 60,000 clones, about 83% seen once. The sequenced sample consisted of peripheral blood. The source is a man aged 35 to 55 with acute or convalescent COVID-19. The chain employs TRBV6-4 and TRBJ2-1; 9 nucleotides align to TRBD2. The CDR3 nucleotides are TGTGCCAGCAGTGACTCGGTAGCGGGGGCATTTAATGAGCAGTTCTTC. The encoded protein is CASSDSVAGAFNEQFF.